This passage covers 5 T cell receptor beta chains from one sample sequenced in a study of T-cell memory formation after mild COVID-19. A single record per CDR3 protein comes from TCRdb applying MiXCR to the 5' RACE reads. This table has fewer than 650,000 distinct CDR3 sequences, roughly 20% appearing once. The sequenced material came from PBMCs or a T cell subset sorted from them (not recorded which). Receptors were obtained from an adult woman who had mild COVID-19 (a few samples of this study predate the infection). Cell type and time point are not known.

The chain employs TRBV6-4 and TRBJ2-1; 11 bases are a match to TRBD2. This CDR3 is built from 19 residues. Germline lookup yields CDR1 MRHNA and CDR2 SNTAGT. Trimming took 8 bases from V and 0 from J; bases not matched to a gene: 15. The CDR3, as DNA: TGTGCCAGCGATACCGGGACTAGCGGAGGGGAGAGCTCCTACAATGAGCAGTTCTTC. This codes for CASDTGTSGGESSYNEQFF.

In DNA form, the CDR3 reads TGCAGCGTTGGACAGGGGGACACTGAAGCTTTCTTT. It translates to CSVGQGDTEAFF. The chain has TRBV29-1 and TRBJ1-1; 9 nucleotides match TRBD1. V lost 4 bases to trimming and J lost 3 bases; unmatched junction nucleotides: 0. The length of the CDR3 is 12 residues. Per the germline V gene, CDR1 is SQVTM and CDR2 is ANQGSEA.

The rearrangement uses TRBV5-5 and TRBJ2-7, with 10 bases matching TRBD2. The germline V gene has CDR1 SGHKS and CDR2 YYEKEE (reference sequence). The trim removed 4 bases at V and 2 bases at J, leaving 6 bases unmatched. This CDR3 has 15 amino acids. The CDR3 region is CASSDRTSGTYEQYF. For the CDR3, the DNA is TGTGCCAGCAGCGACCGGACTAGCGGTACCTACGAGCAGTACTTC. Full variable domain (outside the CDR3, taken from reference TRBV5-5 and TRBJ2-7): DAGVTQSPTHLIKTRGQQVTLRCSPISGHKSVSWYQQVLGQGPQFIFQYYEKEERGRGNFPDRFSARQFPNYSSELNVNALLLGDSALYLCASSDRTSGTYEQYFGPGTRLTVT.

Ten or more counts support this clonotype. Germline is not matched at one junction end, which may reflect a read error. This sequence joins TRBV12-3 or TRBV12-4 and TRBJ2-2; the D gene is possibly TRBD2 (5 bases). The length of the CDR3 is 13 residues. The CDR3 nucleotides read TGCGCCAGCAGCCTCCGGGGCACCGGGGAGCTGTTTTTT. Translation gives CASSLRGTGELFF.

This clonotype was seen only a few times. The gene calls are TRBV5-1 and TRBJ1-1, with D perhaps matching TRBD1 (6 bases). With 1 base removed from V and 0 bases from J, the gap between germline ends came to 16 bases. There are 17 residues in the CDR3. In germline, CDR1 is SGHRS, CDR2 YFSETQ. CDR3 region: CASSLYGPRGMNTEAFF. The CDR3 coding sequence is TGCGCCAGCAGCTTGTACGGTCCGAGGGGGATGAACACTGAAGCTTTCTTT.